This T cell receptor beta chain was captured by sequencing in a study of molecular identifiers for immune sequencing clone quantification (dated by TCRdb to the late 2010s). For the study in its entirety: For a replicate experiment, the RNA from either approximately 20,000 or 100,000 naive CD8 T cells was divided into five aliquots, and four of those aliquots went on to sequencing. CD8 T cells were used in a methods study to benchmark molecular-identifier clustering-based TCR repertoire sequencing (MIDCIRS) and TCR RNA copy counting. Paper-wide results and their limitations: Modeling gave roughly 2.9 recovered TCR RNA copies per cell versus roughly 10 by digital PCR, implying about 30% capture efficiency. Highly expanded clone sizes could be underestimated because identical TCR molecules may share a barcode. Clones above 20 RNA copies held over 98% of molecules in CMV-specific effector cells but under 1% in naive cells. A single cell's worth of spiked-in Jurkat TCR RNA was reported detectable even among 850,000 to 1,000,000 naive CD8 T cells. When barcode sub-clustering was left out, chimeric consensus sequences inflated TCR diversity, with chimeras reaching as high as 47%. The naive libraries included spiked-in Jurkat TCR RNA (approximately 11 copies' worth), and this RNA is not part of the donor repertoire.

Naive CD8 T cell libraries were made from about 20,000 to 1,000,000 sorted cells using 10%, 30% or 50% of purified RNA. Naive CD8 T cells, defined as CD8+CD4-CCR7+CD45RA+, were FACS-sorted into RLT Plus buffer on a BD FACSAria II. To test detection sensitivity, Jurkat RNA equal to approximately ten TCR copies was added to samples of about 19,000-1,100,000 naive CD8 T cells. Enrichment of CD8 T cells was performed with RosetteSep CD8+ T Cell Enrichment Cocktail and Ficoll-Paque, after which ACK red cell lysis was carried out. Taken from cysteine to phenylalanine, the CDR3 has 16 residues. Left in the record is the CDR3 DNA by itself, 48 bases read in frame from the first base. V was cut back by 3 bases and J by 4 bases, leaving a gap of 19 bases between them. The germline V gene (reference sequence) supplies CDR1 LNHDA and CDR2 SQIVND. The library was built by means of PCR. Sequencer: Illumina HiSeq 4000. Bulk TCR libraries were made following a previously described method, with the TCR primers given in Table S5. The Qiagen AllPrep DNA/RNA kit was used to purify total RNA. Before analysis, reads from multiple sequencing runs of one library were combined. The original pipeline was this. Only reads with exact TCR constant sequence were kept, trimmed to 150 nt, and grouped by their 12-nt molecular barcodes. Reads in each barcode group were sub-clustered using a 15% Levenshtein threshold, and a quality-weighted consensus sequence was built for each RNA molecule. Non-functional sequences were filtered out, along with any lower-count sequence sitting one edit away from another sequence. Barcode sub-clusters with fewer than 20% of the maximum read count were removed, based on fitting two negative binomial distributions. TCRdb ran its own pipeline on the public reads, namely fastp trimming at Q25 and MiXCR clone calling, and kept in-frame beta chains. CDR3 protein duplicates are merged, each entry listing the most common genes and DNA. For this entry, the V and J calls and clone size follow TCRdb and not the study's own pipeline. Counted in this sample were around 470,000 distinct CDR3 sequences; roughly a fifth of them appeared once. Jointly, the top ten make up about 0.8% of the sample.

On this clonotype itself: The antigen it binds to is not known. Base qualities are not provided; no much larger clone lies one nucleotide away.

The TCR sequence derives from a human donor in good health. Some libraries in this study had Jurkat cell RNA spiked in. This sequence uses TRBV19 and TRBJ2-7; the D gene assignment is perhaps TRBD1 or TRBD2, with each matching 5 bases. The sample comprised naive CD8+ T cells from blood, with Jurkat cell RNA spiked in. This specimen's cell subset or site label, per the study, means: FACS-sorted CD8+CD4-CCR7+CD45RA+ naive T cells. The CDR3 reads CASSISYGTLLYEQYF. In nucleotide form, the sequence is TGTGCCAGTAGTATTTCATATGGGACGCTCCTTTACGAGCAGTACTTC.